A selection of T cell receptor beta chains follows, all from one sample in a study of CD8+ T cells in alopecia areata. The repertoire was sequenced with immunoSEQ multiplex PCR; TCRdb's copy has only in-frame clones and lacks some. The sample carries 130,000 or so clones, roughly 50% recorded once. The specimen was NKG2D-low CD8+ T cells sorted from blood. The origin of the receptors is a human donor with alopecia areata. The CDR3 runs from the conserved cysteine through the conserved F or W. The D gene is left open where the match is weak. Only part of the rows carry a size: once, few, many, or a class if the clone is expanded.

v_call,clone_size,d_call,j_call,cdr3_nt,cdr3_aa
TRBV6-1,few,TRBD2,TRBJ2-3,TGTGCCAGCCAACCTACTAGCGGGGGGGCAGATACGCAGTATTTT,CASQPTSGGADTQYF
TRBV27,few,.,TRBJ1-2,TGTGCCAGCAGTTTTCGCCAGGGAACTAACTATGGCTACACCTTC,CASSFRQGTNYGYTF
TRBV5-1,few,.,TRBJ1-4,TGCGCCAGCAGCTACGACAGGCGTCAGGCAACTAATGAAAAACTGTTTTTT,CASSYDRRQATNEKLFF
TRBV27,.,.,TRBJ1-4,TGTGCCAGCTACGGAAATGAAAAGCTGTTTTTT,CASYGNEKLFF
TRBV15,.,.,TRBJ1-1,TGTGCCACCAGCAGAGTGGGTCGCGGGACTGAAGCTTTCTTT,CATSRVGRGTEAFF
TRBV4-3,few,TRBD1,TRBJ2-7,TGCGCCAGCAGCCAGTGGACAGGGACGGACGAGCAGTACTTC,CASSQWTGTDEQYF
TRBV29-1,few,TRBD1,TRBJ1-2,TGCAGCGTGACAGGGGCAATCGGCCTTGAGGGCTACACCTTC,CSVTGAIGLEGYTF
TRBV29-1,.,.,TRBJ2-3,TGCAGCGTTTACCAGGGCCAAGGCACAGATACGCAGTATTTT,CSVYQGQGTDTQYF
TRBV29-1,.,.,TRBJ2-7,TGCAGCGTTGACTTGGGGGCCTACGAGCAGTACTTC,CSVDLGAYEQYF
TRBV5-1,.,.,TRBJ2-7,TGCGCCAGCAGCTTGGGTAGCTCATACGAGCAGTACTTC,CASSLGSSYEQYF
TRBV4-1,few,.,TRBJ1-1,TGCGCCAGCAGCCAGCAGCCAGGTAGCACCACTGAAGCTTTCTTT,CASSQQPGSTTEAFF
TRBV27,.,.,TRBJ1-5,TGTGCCAGCAGTTTTACTGACAATCAGCCCCAGCATTTT,CASSFTDNQPQHF
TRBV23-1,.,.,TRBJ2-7,TGCGCCAGCAGTCCCCCGGGGCTCTTC,CASSPPGLF
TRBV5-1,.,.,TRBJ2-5,TGCGCCAGCAGCTTGGGGTTTGGTGTAGAGACCCAGTACTTC,CASSLGFGVETQYF
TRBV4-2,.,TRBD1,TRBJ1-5,TGTGCCACTCGGGACAGTTATTATAGCAATCAGCCCCAGCATTTT,CATRDSYYSNQPQHF
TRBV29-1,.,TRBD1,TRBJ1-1,TGCAGCGTTGTCGAGGGGGCGACCACTGAAGCTTTCTTT,CSVVEGATTEAFF
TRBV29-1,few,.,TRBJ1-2,TGCAGCGTTGATCCCCAGGGCTTTGGCTACACCTTC,CSVDPQGFGYTF
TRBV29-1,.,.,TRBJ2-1,TGCAGCGTCAAACCCCGTGAGCAGTTCTTC,CSVKPREQFF